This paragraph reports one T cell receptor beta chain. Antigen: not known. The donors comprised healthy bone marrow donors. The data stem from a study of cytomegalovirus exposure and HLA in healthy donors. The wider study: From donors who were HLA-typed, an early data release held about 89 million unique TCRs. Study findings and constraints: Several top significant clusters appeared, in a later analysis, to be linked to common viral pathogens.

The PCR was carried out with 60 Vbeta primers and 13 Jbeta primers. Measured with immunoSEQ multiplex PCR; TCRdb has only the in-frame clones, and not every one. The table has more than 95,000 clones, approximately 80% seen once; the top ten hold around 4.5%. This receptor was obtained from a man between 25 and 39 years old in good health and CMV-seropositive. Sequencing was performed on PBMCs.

In DNA, the CDR3 is TGTGCCAGCAGCCTCCGGATGGGCGTTGAGCAGTTCTTC. Encoded protein: CASSLRMGVEQFF. The chain employs TRBV28 and TRBJ2-1; D gene uncertain. The CDR3 length is 13 residues. Looked up from germline, CDR1 is MDHEN and CDR2 is SYDVKM. The V and J ends lost 6 bases and 9 bases respectively, with 15 bases between them.